The text below deals with one T cell receptor (beta chain). No antigen is known for it. It has no much larger one-base neighbor in the sample; base qualities were not kept. TCR CDR3 regions were amplified from genomic DNA by multiplex PCR using the deep immunoSEQ assay. Extracted genomic DNA from each cell subset was distributed evenly across all wells of several immunoSEQ 96-well plates, and each plate was treated as a replicate. Each replicate PCR for sorted subsets received roughly 0.2 ug genomic DNA, equal to about 29,000 T cell genomes. Purified libraries were measured with a Qubit 3.0 fluorometer, size-checked on a Bioanalyzer 2100, and measured again with the KAPA Library Quantification kit. A separate single-read 150-cycle Illumina NextSeq 550 flow cell was used to sequence each immunoSEQ 96-well plate. The paper's data handling went like this. Because only junctional sequences without quality scores were contained in the immunoSEQ output, filtering matching that applied to full-length reads could not be performed. Sequences were annotated with PyIR, a Python wrapper for IgBLAST v1.9, using IMGT germline references to assign V/J genes and CDR3. Any read was removed if the V/J assignment was weak (E-value above 1e-6), the CDR3 was missing, or the read contained stop codons, out-of-frame junctions, or ambiguous translated residues. A V3J clonotype was defined by an identical inferred V gene, J gene, and CDR3 amino acid sequence. To compute the percentage overlap between repertoires, the number of shared unique clonotypes was divided by the size of the smaller repertoire. RTK rarefaction, the Chao1 estimator, and Recon v2.1 estimates of unobserved clonotypes were used to assess repertoire richness. Generation probabilities were computed with OLGA for all TCRbeta clonotypes obtained by the gDNA method from a few donors. TCRdb carries this immuneACCESS record with in-frame sequences only. Its versions omit some clonotypes, under half of them owing to an unresolved V gene in the studies checked, with the rest unexplained. The D gene and trimming were derived from the DNA, and the V and J assignments and clone size from that table. The sample profile shows about 2,100,000 clones; about 93% of them were found once. Under 2% of the sample lies in the top ten.

For the CD8 naive samples, CD45RO-negative cells were positively selected for CCR7, yielding a CD45RA+CCR7+ population from which TemRA cells were excluded. Donors were healthy HIV-negative adults with no recently reported acute infections or vaccinations. Every donor was a Caucasian adult residing in Nashville, Tennessee, USA. Blood was collected by leukapheresis, and PBMCs were isolated by Ficoll-Histopaque density gradient centrifugation and then cryopreserved in liquid nitrogen vapor phase. Purity and quantity of every magnetically sorted T cell population were checked by analytical flow cytometry. Genomic DNA was isolated from every sorted fraction and measured by UV absorbance on a Nanodrop 2000c. The sample is drawn from a study of shared clonotypes between healthy human individuals (TCRdb year 2020). Context from the whole study: The cohort comprised two women and a few men aged 18 to 49 years. For each donor, three plates each were used for CD4 naive and CD4 memory, two plates were used for CD8 naive, and one plate was used for CD8 memory. To estimate repertoire size and how much clonotype sharing occurs between individuals, the study deeply sequenced the blood TCR repertoires of five healthy adults. To increase sequencing depth and limit assay-specific biases, TCR repertoire library preparation and sequencing were carried out by different laboratories using diverse techniques. Per donor, leukapheresis produced somewhere between about 0.94 and 10 billion PBMCs. Overall study results and their limits: Only blood was sampled, and tissue TCR repertoires likely differ from those in blood. Across a handful of donors, approximately 5% of naive CD4, roughly 3.5% of naive CD8, roughly 2.3% of memory CD4, and approximately 0.4% of memory CD8 clonotypes were shared. Pairwise subsampling led to the expectation that sequencing depth would affect the degree of clonotype sharing among donors. Larger estimated clonotype richness was generally found for naive subsets than for memory subsets. Because the study included only a small number of donors, the genetic and exposure-history diversity represented was limited. Clonotypes shared by all four sorted-subset donors showed higher generation probabilities than non-shared clonotypes. Rarefaction of sorted-subset datasets indicated incomplete sequencing despite the large sequencing depth.

V is pared back by 5 bases and J by 1 base, with 18 bases lying between the germline termini. The CDR3 spans 17 residues, from the cysteine through the phenylalanine. The only DNA kept is the CDR3, 51 bases in frame from the first base. CDR1 and CDR2 are drawn from the germline V gene (reference sequence): SSHAT, FNYEAQ. Sequencing input: naive CD8+ T cells from PBMCs. The sample's cell subset or site label, in plain terms: CD45RA+CCR7+. The origin of this receptor is a man in his late teens or twenties in good health. Some clones in this sample may be carry-over from other donors' samples. The sequence links TRBV7-7 to TRBJ2-1; the D gene is perhaps TRBD1, on 7 matching bases. The CDR3 region reads CASSQEPGGSSYNEQFF. The sequence in DNA is TGTGCCAGCAGCCAAGAACCAGGGGGGAGTTCCTACAATGAGCAGTTCTTC.